This T cell receptor (beta chain) emerged from a study of Ad26.COV2.S vaccination and SARS-CoV-2 variants. Germline V lookup: CDR1 SGHRS, CDR2 YFSETQ. CDR3 size: 15 residues. J lost 3 bases, V lost 7 bases, and 5 bases had no gene match. TCRdb's copy holds only in-frame clones and misses some; the assay was immunoSEQ multiplex PCR. The sample has hundreds of thousands of clones, 70% to 90% seen once. Treatment indicated: about 20 received Ad26.COV2.S at low or high dose, single or two shots; about 5 received placebo; per-sample allocation not given. Vaccine and placebo recipients were sampled on day 63 after the first injection. An Ad26 vector was used to express Wuhan-strain SARS-CoV-2 spike as the vaccine.

Source: peripheral blood, taken in a trial of Ad26.COV2.S vaccine versus placebo. This clonotype originated in a person between 18 and 60 years old who received the Ad26.COV2.S COVID-19 vaccine or a placebo. The V call is TRBV5-1, the J call TRBJ2-2; 11 bases map to TRBD1. The CDR3 region has the DNA TGCGCCAGCGTCCGGACAGGGGGCGACACCGGGGAGCTGTTTTTT. Its protein product is CASVRTGGDTGELFF.